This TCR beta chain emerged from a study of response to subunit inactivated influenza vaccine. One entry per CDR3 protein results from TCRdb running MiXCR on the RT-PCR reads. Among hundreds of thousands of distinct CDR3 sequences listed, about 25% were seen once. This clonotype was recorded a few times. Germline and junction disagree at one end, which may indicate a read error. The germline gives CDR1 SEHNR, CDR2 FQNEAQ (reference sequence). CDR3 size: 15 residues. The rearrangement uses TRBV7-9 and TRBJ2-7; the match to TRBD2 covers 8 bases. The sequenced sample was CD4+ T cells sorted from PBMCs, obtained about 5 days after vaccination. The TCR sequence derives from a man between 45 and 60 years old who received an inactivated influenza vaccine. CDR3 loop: CASSPPRLASGSLGF. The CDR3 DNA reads TGTGCCAGCAGCCCCCCACGACTAGCGAGTGGCTCTTTGGGTTTC.